This T cell receptor (beta chain) was recovered during a study of T cell repertoires in cytomegalovirus infection. V dropped 5 bases and J dropped 3 bases, with 16 bases sitting between them. CDR3 size: 15 residues. CDR1 is SGHNT and CDR2 is YENEEA in the germline V gene. One entry per CDR3 protein results from TCRdb running MiXCR on the reads. The repertoire holds 360,000 or so distinct CDR3 sequences, with roughly a third as singletons. A remark on this clonotype: Its specificity is not known.

Overall study results and limits: There were HLA-C-restricted CMV-specific TCR beta clonotypes dominating the ex vivo response.

This material consisted of cultured PBMCs, taken from culture after CMV antigen stimulation. This receptor was identified in a human donor in good health (CMV status not recorded). Some clones in this sample may be carry-over from other donors' samples. The chain has TRBV11-3 and TRBJ1-1; tentatively, D is TRBD1 (5 bases). CDR3 sequence (DNA): TGTGCCAGCAGCCCCGGGACCCCTAAGGACACTGAAGCTTTCTTT. Translated: CASSPGTPKDTEAFF.